This T cell receptor (beta chain) was sequenced for a study of CD8 T cells in ankylosing spondylitis. At least ten counts were recorded for this clonotype. Its antigen is currently unknown. Study conclusions and caveats: Disease-linked clones were CD8+ and relatively rare in peripheral blood.

The germline V gene has CDR1 ENHRY and CDR2 SYGVKD. CDR3 length equals 14 residues. Trimming pared 10 bases from V and 0 bases from J, leaving 14 bases between. MiXCR, applied by TCRdb to the 5' RACE reads, yields one record per CDR3 protein. The table shows 300,000 to 400,000 distinct CDR3 sequences, with 11% occurring only once. Sequencing was done on a sample of blood, either unsorted or a sorted T cell fraction (not recorded which). The rearrangement uses TRBV10-3 and TRBJ2-3; D possibly uses TRBD1 or TRBD2 (5 bases each). This sequence was found in a female donor with ankylosing spondylitis or in good health (not recorded which). DNA for the CDR3: TGTGCCACGTTAGAGGGGATTAGCACAGATACGCAGTATTTT. As protein: CATLEGISTDTQYF.